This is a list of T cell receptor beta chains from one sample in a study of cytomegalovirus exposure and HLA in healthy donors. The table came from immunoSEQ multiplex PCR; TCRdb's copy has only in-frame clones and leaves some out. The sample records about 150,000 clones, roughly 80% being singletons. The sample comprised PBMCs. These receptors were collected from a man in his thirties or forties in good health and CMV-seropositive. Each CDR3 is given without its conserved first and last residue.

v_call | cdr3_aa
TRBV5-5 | ASSPGWGNQPQH
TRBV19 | ASSPRVHYGYT
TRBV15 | ATSRGAQLADYNEQF
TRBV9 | ASSVGQDSWQPQH
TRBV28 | ASSLSTDRAYEQY
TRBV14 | ASSQPGQGYGYT
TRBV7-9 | ASSLLFGSAGTEAF
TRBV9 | ASSPARGNYNEQF
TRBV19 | ASSPTGGFISYT
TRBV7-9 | ASSFATHPGNSPLH
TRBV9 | ASSVGLNQPQH
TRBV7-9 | ASSPAGVSGNTIY
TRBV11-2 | ASSPRQGSNQPQH
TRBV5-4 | ASSLQGGEKLF
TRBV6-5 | ASSFTGTSESEQY
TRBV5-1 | ASSLGWGQGPPGTNEKLF
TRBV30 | AWSVGDRQETQY
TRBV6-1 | ASSIEYGTEAF
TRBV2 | ASRGGTEAF
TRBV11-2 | ASSLEITLQGLSGNTIY
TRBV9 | ASSVRREGNTGELF
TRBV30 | AWSVRGGTYEQY
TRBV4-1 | ASSQTSTGPTGELF
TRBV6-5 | ASSYLGGQETQY
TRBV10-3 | AISESGGGVGGYNEQF
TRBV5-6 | ASSLRTAEAF
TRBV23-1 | AGTQGKGGNQPQH
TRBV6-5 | ASSYGTDSYEQY
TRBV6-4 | ASKESAATDTQY
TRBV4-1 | ASSQDLQGGRPQH
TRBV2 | ASSAGRGLELSGNTIY
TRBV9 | ASSVVPGRRAF
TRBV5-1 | ASSLEGTEAF
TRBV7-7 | ASSLSSSGATGELF
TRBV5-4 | ASSLASRGTGELF
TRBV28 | ASSPGQGVFQPQH